This entry lists 5 T cell receptor beta chains sequenced from one sample in a study of T cell changes during pregnancy in multiple sclerosis. Only in-frame clones appear in the TCRdb table, and some are missing; sequencing was by immunoSEQ multiplex PCR. The sample contains more than 85,000 clones, around 94% of which appear only once. The sample was peripheral blood, taken in the second trimester of pregnancy. Receptors originate from a female donor with multiple sclerosis, enrolled in a pregnancy study.

The gene calls are TRBV28 and TRBJ2-7; TRBD2 matches at 11 bases. The CDR3 runs to 18 residues. Germline CDR1 and CDR2: MDHEN and SYDVKM. With V trimmed by 3 bases and J by 0 bases, 10 bases remained unmatched. For the CDR3, the DNA is TGTGCCAGCAGTTTCCCCATCCGTACTAGCGGGAGCTCCTACGAGCAGTACTTC. Residues: CASSFPIRTSGSSYEQYF.

V is TRBV19 and J is TRBJ1-2; TRBD1 is a possible D gene (6 bases). This CDR3 spans 13 amino acids. The V and J ends lost 3 bases and 5 bases respectively, with 10 bases between them. Germline CDR1 reads LNHDA; CDR2 reads SQIVND (reference sequence). CDR3 sequence reads: CASSIYREYGYTF. Here the CDR3 DNA reads TGTGCCAGTAGTATCTACAGGGAGTATGGCTACACCTTC. Full variable domain (remainder filled in from reference TRBV19 and TRBJ1-2): DGGITQSPKYLFRKEGQNVTLSCEQNLNHDAMYWYRQDPGQGLRLIYYSQIVNDFQKGDIAEGYSVSREKKESFPLTVTSAQKNPTAFYLCASSIYREYGYTFGSGTRLTVV.

CDR3 DNA sequence: TGTGCCAGCAGCTTGGGTTTTGGGGGCCCGAACACTGAAGCTTTCTTT. This sequence encodes CASSLGFGGPNTEAFF. The rearrangement uses TRBV7-2 and TRBJ1-1, with a weak D call TRBD1 (6 bases). Trimming shortened V by 3 bases and J by 1 base, and 15 bases separated the two germline ends. This CDR3 contains 16 residues. The germline gives CDR1 SGHTA, CDR2 FQGNSA.

This CDR3 reads CASSPTGLAGGPFVYEQYF. CDR3 DNA: TGTGCCAGCAGCCCTACGGGACTAGCGGGAGGGCCTTTTGTTTACGAGCAGTACTTC. V is TRBV7-9 and J is TRBJ2-7; TRBD2 matches at 16 bases. The CDR3 covers 19 residues. Trimming cost V 5 bases and J 4 bases; bases outside gene matches: 14. Germline CDR1 reads SEHNR; CDR2 reads FQNEAQ (reference sequence).

This sequence joins TRBV29-1 and TRBJ1-3; D is unclear. Trimming left V 4 bases short and J 0 bases short, with 7 bases between. The CDR3 covers 13 residues. Germline V lookup: CDR1 SQVTM, CDR2 ANQGSEA. DNA of the CDR3: TGCAGCGTTGGGGAGTCCTCTGGAAACACCATATATTTT. It is translated as CSVGESSGNTIYF.